The T cell receptor beta chain under discussion was sequenced for a study of blood T cell repertoires in COVID-19. Study-wide context: The United States, Italy and Spain supplied acute and convalescent COVID-19 samples. PBMCs, B-cell-depleted T cells, or T cells provided the cDNA or gDNA that made up the material.

Per the authors' pipeline: By means of reference gene primer amplification, nucleated cell counts were estimated. The assay was immunoSEQ multiplex PCR, and TCRdb's table has in-frame clones only and misses some. The DNA gave D and trimming, while V, J and clone size come from that table. This sample has about 180,000 clones; approximately 87% occur once, and the top ten carry around 21%. The length of the CDR3 is 15 residues. The germline V gene has CDR1 LNHDA and CDR2 SQIVND (reference sequence). V gave up 5 bases and J gave up 4 bases; unmatched junction bases: 4. This receptor was obtained from a man aged 70 or older with active or convalescent COVID-19. Sample: peripheral blood. J is TRBJ2-2 and V is TRBV19, with 10 bases identical to TRBD2. The CDR3 reads CASSRSGGVTGELFF. The CDR3 nucleotides read TGTGCCAGTAGTCGAAGCGGGGGGGTCACCGGGGAGCTGTTTTTT. The full variable domain, its missing parts supplied by reference TRBV19 and TRBJ2-2, is DGGITQSPKYLFRKEGQNVTLSCEQNLNHDAMYWYRQDPGQGLRLIYYSQIVNDFQKGDIAEGYSVSREKKESFPLTVTSAQKNPTAFYLCASSRSGGVTGELFFGEGSRLTVL.